This is a list of T cell receptor beta chains from one sample in a study of cytomegalovirus exposure and HLA in healthy donors. Clones were sequenced by immunoSEQ multiplex PCR, and TCRdb holds only the in-frame ones, with some missing. The repertoire includes fewer than 200,000 clones, approximately 72% of them detected once, and approximately 1.4% sits in the top ten. Sequences were obtained from PBMCs. These receptors came from a man between 18 and 29 years old in good health and CMV-seronegative. Both conserved end residues are part of each CDR3. A D gene is named only where the DNA matches it firmly. Clone size is stated in some rows and not others, as once, few, many or a class when expanded.

>-|TRBV28|TRBJ2-7|-
CASSLKPPYEQYF
TGTGCCAGCAGTTTGAAGCCCCCCTACGAGCAGTACTTC
>-|TRBV7-9|TRBJ1-2|-
CASSLQGRGYTF
TGTGCCAGCAGCCTACAGGGAAGGGGCTACACCTTC
>few|TRBV5-1|TRBJ1-3|-
CASSLGPENTIYF
TGCGCCAGCAGCTTGGGGCCAGAAAACACCATATATTTT
>-|TRBV19|TRBJ2-2|TRBD2
CASSIGSSGILAELFF
TGTGCCAGTAGTATCGGTTCTAGCGGGATCCTTGCGGAGCTGTTTTTT
>-|TRBV7-2|TRBJ2-1|-
CASSPSVAGLHEQFF
TGTGCCAGCAGCCCGAGCGTCGCGGGATTGCACGAGCAGTTCTTC
>-|TRBV5-1|TRBJ2-7|TRBD2
CASRTSGSTSSYEQYF
TGCGCCAGCAGGACTAGCGGCTCGACGAGCTCCTACGAGCAGTACTTC
>-|TRBV19|TRBJ2-7|TRBD1
CASSIGTGGSYEQYF
TGTGCCAGTAGTATAGGGACAGGGGGCTCCTACGAGCAGTACTTC
>once|TRBV28|TRBJ2-5|-
CASSLRETQYF
TGTGCCAGCAGTTTACGTGAGACCCAGTACTTC
>-|TRBV28|TRBJ1-1|TRBD1
CATAGTGNTEAFF
TGTGCCACCGCCGGGACAGGGAACACTGAAGCTTTCTTT
>medium-sized|TRBV5-1|TRBJ2-4|-
CASSLGQGGIQYF
TGCGCCAGCAGCTTGGGGCAGGGGGGTATTCAGTACTTC
>few|TRBV25-1|TRBJ2-7|-
CASSESGEQYF
TGTGCCAGCAGTGAATCGGGCGAGCAGTACTTC
>few|TRBV30|TRBJ2-2|-
CAWSRPGDWSGELFF
TGTGCCTGGAGTCGTCCAGGGGATTGGTCCGGGGAGCTGTTTTTT
>-|TRBV4-3|TRBJ1-2|-
CASSLNLYDGYTF
TGCGCCAGCAGCCTTAACTTATATGATGGCTACACCTTC
>few|TRBV4-3|TRBJ2-1|TRBD1
CASSAGTGGPGEQFF
TGCGCCAGCAGCGCGGGGACAGGGGGTCCGGGTGAGCAGTTCTTC
>-|TRBV14|TRBJ2-1|-
CASSRRTTYNEQFF
TGTGCCAGCAGCCGCAGGACAACCTACAATGAGCAGTTCTTC
>-|TRBV4-3|TRBJ1-2|TRBD1
CASSQGLGQAIYGYTF
TGCGCCAGCAGCCAAGGACTCGGACAGGCGATCTATGGCTACACCTTC
>-|TRBV6-6|TRBJ2-2|-
CASSQTGATGELFF
TGTGCCAGCAGCCAAACTGGGGCCACCGGGGAGCTGTTTTTT
>few|TRBV6-6|TRBJ1-5|-
CASSYIPTGSNQPQHF
TGTGCCAGCAGTTACATACCCACAGGGTCCAATCAGCCCCAGCATTTT
>-|TRBV18|TRBJ2-4|TRBD1
CASSPTGTIAKNIQYF
TGTGCCAGCTCACCGACAGGGACGATAGCCAAAAACATTCAGTACTTC
>-|TRBV5-1|TRBJ1-2|-
CASSLGLYYGYTF
TGCGCCAGCAGCTTGGGACTGTACTATGGCTACACCTTC
>-|TRBV5-1|TRBJ2-5|TRBD2
CASSLWRTSVEETQYF
TGCGCCAGCAGCCTCTGGCGGACTAGCGTAGAAGAGACCCAGTACTTC
>-|TRBV5-8|TRBJ2-1|-
CASSLAGGPGSEQFF
TGTGCCAGCAGCTTGGCGGGCGGGCCCGGGAGTGAGCAGTTCTTC
>-|TRBV7-9|TRBJ2-7|TRBD2
CASSPGGGINSYEQYF
TGTGCCAGCAGCCCCGGCGGGGGGATCAACTCCTACGAGCAGTACTTC
>-|TRBV7-8|TRBJ2-7|-
CASSPRLGPYEQYF
TGTGCCAGCAGCCCTCGACTAGGGCCCTACGAGCAGTACTTC
>-|TRBV5-8|TRBJ2-6|TRBD2
CASSPQLAGVSGANVLTF
TGTGCCAGCAGCCCCCAACTAGCGGGAGTCTCTGGGGCCAACGTCCTGACTTTC
>-|TRBV19|TRBJ2-1|TRBD1
CATKGQLYNEQFF
TGTGCCACCAAGGGACAGCTCTACAATGAGCAGTTCTTC
>few|TRBV7-9|TRBJ1-3|TRBD1
CASSPGTGLGNTIYF
TGTGCCAGCAGCCCCGGGACAGGGTTAGGAAACACCATATATTTT
>-|TRBV29-1|TRBJ2-2|-
CSVGRLTTGELFF
TGCAGCGTTGGTCGACTGACCACCGGGGAGCTGTTTTTT
>-|TRBV27|TRBJ2-7|-
CASSDFSGTYEQYF
TGTGCCAGCAGTGACTTCTCAGGGACCTACGAGCAGTACTTC
>once|TRBV27|TRBJ2-1|-
CASSFGGPSFEFF
TGTGCCAGCAGTTTTGGCGGGCCTTCGTTTGAGTTCTTC
>-|TRBV4-2|TRBJ2-5|TRBD2
CASSQDWGGRRETQYF
TGTGCCAGCAGCCAAGATTGGGGCGGGAGGAGGGAGACCCAGTACTTC
>-|TRBV19|TRBJ2-3|-
CASSTQGTDTQYF
TGTGCCAGTAGTACCCAGGGGACAGATACGCAGTATTTT
>-|TRBV6-5|TRBJ2-3|TRBD2
CASKVTLADTDTQYF
TGTGCCAGCAAAGTTACTCTAGCGGACACAGATACGCAGTATTTT
>-|TRBV28|TRBJ2-7|TRBD1
CASSFHVQGGRYEQYF
TGTGCCAGCAGTTTCCACGTACAGGGGGGAAGGTACGAGCAGTACTTC
>-|TRBV28|TRBJ1-1|TRBD1
CASSLTSQGVAFF
TGTGCCAGCAGTTTAACCTCACAGGGGGTAGCTTTCTTT
>-|TRBV2|TRBJ2-5|TRBD2
CASRIGTSRKRETQYF
TGTGCCAGCAGAATTGGGACTAGCCGCAAGCGGGAGACCCAGTACTTC
>-|TRBV5-1|TRBJ2-3|TRBD2
CASSFSGRVMDTQYF
TGCGCCAGCAGCTTCTCCGGGAGGGTAATGGATACGCAGTATTTT
>few|TRBV5-1|TRBJ2-7|-
CASSLVGRADEQYF
TGCGCCAGCAGCTTGGTAGGCAGGGCGGACGAGCAGTACTTC
>few|TRBV9|TRBJ2-7|-
CASSGGGIGNRAGFLEQYF
TGTGCCAGCAGCGGAGGAGGCATAGGCAACAGGGCCGGGTTCCTCGAGCAGTACTTC
>-|TRBV6-5|TRBJ2-3|TRBD2
CASKGLAGTDTQYF
TGTGCCAGTAAGGGACTAGCCGGCACAGATACGCAGTATTTT
>-|TRBV18|TRBJ2-7|TRBD1
CASSPPRGQGAYEQYF
TGTGCCAGCTCACCGCCTAGAGGACAGGGTGCCTACGAGCAGTACTTC
>-|TRBV27|TRBJ2-7|TRBD1
CASSFLGTGPYEQYF
TGTGCCAGCAGTTTCCTCGGGACAGGGCCCTACGAGCAGTACTTC
>once|TRBV10-3|TRBJ1-2|TRBD1
CAIRVQGARGYTF
TGTGCCATCAGAGTACAGGGGGCGAGAGGCTACACCTTC
>once|TRBV6-5|TRBJ2-3|-
CASSLAPFRTDTQYF
TGTGCCAGCAGCCTCGCGCCCTTTCGCACAGATACGCAGTATTTT
>few|TRBV6-4|TRBJ2-3|-
CASSDGGGGTDTQYF
TGTGCCAGCAGTGACGGCGGGGGCGGCACAGATACGCAGTATTTT
>-|TRBV13|TRBJ2-1|TRBD2
CASSSLGTSGTNEQFF
TGTGCCAGCAGCTCCCTCGGGACTAGCGGGACTAATGAGCAGTTCTTC
>once|TRBV7-9|TRBJ1-5|-
CASSSDLIGGGDQPQHF
TGTGCCAGCAGCTCGGACTTGATTGGCGGAGGGGATCAGCCCCAGCATTTT
>-|TRBV28|TRBJ1-1|-
CASSPWGTNTEAFF
TGTGCCAGCAGCCCCTGGGGCACGAACACTGAAGCTTTCTTT
>-|TRBV19|TRBJ1-5|-
CASNQVQDPREQPQHF
TGTGCCAGTAACCAAGTGCAGGACCCGAGGGAACAGCCCCAGCATTTT
>once|TRBV7-9|TRBJ1-5|TRBD1
CSSSLYLGQGVDQPQHF
TGTTCCAGCAGCCTCTACCTCGGACAGGGGGTTGACCAGCCCCAGCATTTT
>-|TRBV27|TRBJ2-6|-
CASSLGMGGPSGANVLTF
TGTGCCAGCAGTTTGGGGATGGGGGGTCCATCTGGGGCCAACGTCCTGACTTTC
>-|TRBV29-1|TRBJ2-3|TRBD1
CSVEYRGTDTQYF
TGCAGCGTTGAGTACAGGGGTACAGATACGCAGTATTTT
>-|TRBV10-3|TRBJ2-1|-
CAIGQRDDNEQFF
TGTGCCATCGGACAGCGGGATGACAATGAGCAGTTCTTC
>-|TRBV4-3|TRBJ2-5|TRBD2
CASSHGGGQSETQYF
TGCGCCAGCAGTCACGGGGGGGGACAAAGTGAGACCCAGTACTTC
>once|TRBV4-1|TRBJ2-3|-
CASSQDPLGGGTDTQYF
TGCGCCAGCAGCCAAGACCCCTTGGGGGGAGGAACAGATACGCAGTATTTT
>-|TRBV28|TRBJ2-3|TRBD2
CASSTTGTSGPQYF
TGTGCCAGCAGCACGACCGGGACTAGCGGACCGCAGTATTTT
>once|TRBV28|TRBJ2-2|-
CASSGTWTNTGELFF
TGTGCCAGCAGCGGGACATGGACTAACACCGGGGAGCTGTTTTTT